This entry is about one T cell receptor (beta chain). Its antigen is currently unknown. Preparing the TCRbeta library involved the use of unique molecular identifiers. Each CDR3 protein is one row after TCRdb ran MiXCR on the PCR reads. The sample includes about a million distinct CDR3 sequences, about 29% seen only once; the top ten take roughly 31%. This sample is drawn from a study of T-cell reconstitution after alpha-beta-depleted transplantation in children. Trimming removed 1 base at V and 0 bases at J, with 7 bases between. The V gene's germline CDR1 is MDHEN and CDR2 SYDVKM. The CDR3 contains 14 residues. Study findings and constraints: Expanded graft clones, several hundred of them, were reportedly the source of alpha-beta T cells about two months after transplant. At day 60, the high TCRbeta diversity found in some patients originated from recipient T cells and thymic progenitors that had survived. At one year after transplant, newly produced T cells mostly accounted for T-cell counts and diversity.

Sequenced material: PBMCs, mostly from graft donor cells, taken 360 days after TCRalphabeta/CD19-depleted stem cell transplant. The genes are TRBV28 and TRBJ2-7; D might be TRBD1 (5 bases). This TCR was sampled from a boy in the first two years of life who had a stem cell transplant for SCID, so the T cells may come from the graft donor. CDR3 DNA: TGTGCCAGCAGTTTATACAGGATCTCCTACGAGCAGTACTTC. It is translated as CASSLYRISYEQYF.